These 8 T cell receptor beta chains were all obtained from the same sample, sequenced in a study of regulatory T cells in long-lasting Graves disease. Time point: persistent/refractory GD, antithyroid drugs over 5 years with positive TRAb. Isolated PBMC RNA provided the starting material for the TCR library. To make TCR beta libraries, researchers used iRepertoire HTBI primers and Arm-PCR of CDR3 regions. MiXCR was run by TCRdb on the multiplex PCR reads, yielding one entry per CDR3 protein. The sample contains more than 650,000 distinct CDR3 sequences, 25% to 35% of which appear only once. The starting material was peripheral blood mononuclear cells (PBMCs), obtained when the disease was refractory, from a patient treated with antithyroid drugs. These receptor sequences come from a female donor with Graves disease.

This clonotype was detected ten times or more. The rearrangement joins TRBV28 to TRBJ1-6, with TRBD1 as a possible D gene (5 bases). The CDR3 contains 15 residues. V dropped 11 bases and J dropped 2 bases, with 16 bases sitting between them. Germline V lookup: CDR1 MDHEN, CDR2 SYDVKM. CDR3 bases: TGTGCCGCCAGCTCCAGGGTAGCCTATAATTCACCCCTCCACTTT. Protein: CAASSRVAYNSPLHF.

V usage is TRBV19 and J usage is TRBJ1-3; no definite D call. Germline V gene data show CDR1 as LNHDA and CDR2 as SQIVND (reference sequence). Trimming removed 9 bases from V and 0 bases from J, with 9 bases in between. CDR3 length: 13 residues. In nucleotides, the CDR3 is TGTGCCAGCCTTCGGGACTCTGGAAACACCATATATTTT. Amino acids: CASLRDSGNTIYF.

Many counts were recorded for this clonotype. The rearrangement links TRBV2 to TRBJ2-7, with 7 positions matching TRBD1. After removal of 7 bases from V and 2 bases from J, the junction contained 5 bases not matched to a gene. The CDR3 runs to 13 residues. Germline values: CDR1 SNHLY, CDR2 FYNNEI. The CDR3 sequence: CASTSGTAYEQYF. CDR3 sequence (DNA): TGTGCCAGCACCTCCGGGACAGCCTACGAGCAGTACTTC.

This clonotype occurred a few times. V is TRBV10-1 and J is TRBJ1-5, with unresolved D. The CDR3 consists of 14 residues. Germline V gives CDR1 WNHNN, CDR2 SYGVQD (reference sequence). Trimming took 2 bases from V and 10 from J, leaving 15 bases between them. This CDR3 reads CASSEGPLGLPQHF. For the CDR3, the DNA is TGCGCCAGCAGTGAGGGACCGCTTGGTCTACCCCAGCATTTT.

The CDR3 DNA is TGTGCCAGCTCACCAGGGTCCCCAGGGGGGACATTGGACACTGAAGCTTTCTTT. Its translation: CASSPGSPGGTLDTEAFF. The chain has TRBV18 and TRBJ1-1; 7 bases line up with TRBD1. Germline trimming cut 2 bases from V and 3 bases from J; bases unmatched to any gene: 15. Per germline, CDR1 KGHSH and CDR2 LQKENI. The CDR3 length is 18 residues.

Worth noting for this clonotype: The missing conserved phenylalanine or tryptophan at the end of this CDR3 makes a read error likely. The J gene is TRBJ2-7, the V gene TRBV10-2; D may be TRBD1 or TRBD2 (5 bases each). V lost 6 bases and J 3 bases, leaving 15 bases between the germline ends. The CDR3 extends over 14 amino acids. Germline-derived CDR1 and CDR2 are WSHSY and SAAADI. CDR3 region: CASSRDPDSYEQYS. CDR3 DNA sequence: TGCGCCAGCAGCCGGGACCCAGATAGCTACGAGCAGTACTCC.

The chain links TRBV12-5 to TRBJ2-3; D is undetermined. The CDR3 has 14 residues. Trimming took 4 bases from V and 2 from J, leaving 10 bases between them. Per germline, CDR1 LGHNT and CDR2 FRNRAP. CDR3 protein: CASGSDGYTDTQYF. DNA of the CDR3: TGTGCTAGTGGTTCAGACGGATACACAGATACGCAGTATTTT.

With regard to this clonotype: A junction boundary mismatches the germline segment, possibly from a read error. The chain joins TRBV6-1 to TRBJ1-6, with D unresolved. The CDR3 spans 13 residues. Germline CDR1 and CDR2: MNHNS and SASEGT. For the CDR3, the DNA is TGTGCCGGCAGAACCAACAATAATTCACCCCTCCACTTT. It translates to CAGRTNNNSPLHF.